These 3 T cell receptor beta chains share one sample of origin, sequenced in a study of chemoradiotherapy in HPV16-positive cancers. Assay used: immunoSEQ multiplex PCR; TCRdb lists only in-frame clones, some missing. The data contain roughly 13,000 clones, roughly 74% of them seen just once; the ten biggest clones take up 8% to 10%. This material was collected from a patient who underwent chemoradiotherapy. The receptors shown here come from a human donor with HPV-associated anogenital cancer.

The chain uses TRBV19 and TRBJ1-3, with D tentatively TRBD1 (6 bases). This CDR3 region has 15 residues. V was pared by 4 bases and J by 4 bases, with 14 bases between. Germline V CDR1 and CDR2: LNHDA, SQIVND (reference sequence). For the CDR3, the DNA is TGTGCCAGTAGTACGAACGGACAGCTCGGAAACACCATATATTTT. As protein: CASSTNGQLGNTIYF.

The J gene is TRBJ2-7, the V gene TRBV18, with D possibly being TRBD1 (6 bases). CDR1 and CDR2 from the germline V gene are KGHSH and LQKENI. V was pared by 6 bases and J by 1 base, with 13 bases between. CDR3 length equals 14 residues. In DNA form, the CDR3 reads TGTGCCAGCTCCCCCGGGACAACTTCCTACGAGCAGTACTTC. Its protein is CASSPGTTSYEQYF.

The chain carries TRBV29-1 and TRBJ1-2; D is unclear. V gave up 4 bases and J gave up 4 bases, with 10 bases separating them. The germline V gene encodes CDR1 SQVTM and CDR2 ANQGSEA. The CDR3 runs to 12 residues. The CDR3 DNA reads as TGCAGCGTTGCGGAGCAACTCTATGGCTACACCTTC. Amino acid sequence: CSVAEQLYGYTF.